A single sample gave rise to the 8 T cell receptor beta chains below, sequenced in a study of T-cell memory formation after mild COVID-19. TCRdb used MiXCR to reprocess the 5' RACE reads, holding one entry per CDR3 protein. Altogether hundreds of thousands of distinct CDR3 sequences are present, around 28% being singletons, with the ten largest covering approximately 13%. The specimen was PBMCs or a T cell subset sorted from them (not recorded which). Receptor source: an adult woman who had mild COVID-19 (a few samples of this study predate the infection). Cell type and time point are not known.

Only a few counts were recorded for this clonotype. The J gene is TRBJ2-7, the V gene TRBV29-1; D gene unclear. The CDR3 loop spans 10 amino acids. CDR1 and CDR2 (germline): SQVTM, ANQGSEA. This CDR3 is CSVMDHEQYF. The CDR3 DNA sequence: TGCAGTGTAATGGACCACGAGCAGTACTTC.

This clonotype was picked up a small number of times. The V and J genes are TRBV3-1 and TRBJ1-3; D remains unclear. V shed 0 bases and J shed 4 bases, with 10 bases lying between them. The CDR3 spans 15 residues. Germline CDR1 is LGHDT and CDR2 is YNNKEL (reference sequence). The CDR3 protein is CASSQERIQGNTIYF. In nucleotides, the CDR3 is TGTGCCAGCAGCCAAGAACGAATACAGGGAAACACCATATATTTT.

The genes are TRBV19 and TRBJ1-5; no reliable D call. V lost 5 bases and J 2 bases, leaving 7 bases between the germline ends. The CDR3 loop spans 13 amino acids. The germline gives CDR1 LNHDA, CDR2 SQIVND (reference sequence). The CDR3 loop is CASSWSGNQPQHF. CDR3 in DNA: TGTGCCAGTAGTTGGTCGGGCAATCAGCCCCAGCATTTT.

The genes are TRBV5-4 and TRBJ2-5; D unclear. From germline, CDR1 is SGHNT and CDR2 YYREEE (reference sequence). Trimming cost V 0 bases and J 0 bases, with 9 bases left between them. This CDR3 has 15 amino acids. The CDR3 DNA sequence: TGTGCCAGCAGCTTGGGAGGCAGAGACCAAGAGACCCAGTACTTC. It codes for CASSLGGRDQETQYF.

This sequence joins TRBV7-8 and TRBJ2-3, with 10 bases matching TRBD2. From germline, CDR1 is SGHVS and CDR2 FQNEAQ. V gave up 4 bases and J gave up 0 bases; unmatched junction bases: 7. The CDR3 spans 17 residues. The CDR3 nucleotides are TGTGCCAGCAGCTCTATACTAGCGGGGCCTAGCACAGATACGCAGTATTTT. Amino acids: CASSSILAGPSTDTQYF.

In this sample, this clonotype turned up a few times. As DNA, the CDR3 is TGCGCCAGCAGCTTGGTTGGGACGTTGAACTATGGCTACACCTTC. Translated: CASSLVGTLNYGYTF. The chain carries TRBV5-1 and TRBJ1-2, with a possible D match to TRBD1 (5 bases). This CDR3 has 15 amino acids. Germline V gene lookup returns CDR1 SGHRS and CDR2 YFSETQ. V lost 0 bases and J lost 2, with 11 bases in between. Together with reference TRBV5-1 and TRBJ1-2, the CDR3 gives the full variable domain: KAGVTQTPRYLIKTRGQQVTLSCSPISGHRSVSWYQQTPGQGLQFLFEYFSETQRNKGNFPGRFSGRQFSNSRSEMNVSTLELGDSALYLCASSLVGTLNYGYTFGSGTRLTVV.

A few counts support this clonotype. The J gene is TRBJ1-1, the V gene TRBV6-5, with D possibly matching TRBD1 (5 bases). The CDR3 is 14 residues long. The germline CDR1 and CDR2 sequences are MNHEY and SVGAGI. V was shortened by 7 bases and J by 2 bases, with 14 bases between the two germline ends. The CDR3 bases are TGTGCCAGCACCCTGCTTCAGGGTAACACTGAAGCTTTCTTT. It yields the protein CASTLLQGNTEAFF.

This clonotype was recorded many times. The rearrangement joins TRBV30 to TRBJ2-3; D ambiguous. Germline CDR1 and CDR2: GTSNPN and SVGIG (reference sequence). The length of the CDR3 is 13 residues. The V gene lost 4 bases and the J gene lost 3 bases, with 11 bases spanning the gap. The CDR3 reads CAWTQRVTDTQYF. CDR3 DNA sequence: TGTGCCTGGACCCAGCGTGTGACAGATACGCAGTATTTT.